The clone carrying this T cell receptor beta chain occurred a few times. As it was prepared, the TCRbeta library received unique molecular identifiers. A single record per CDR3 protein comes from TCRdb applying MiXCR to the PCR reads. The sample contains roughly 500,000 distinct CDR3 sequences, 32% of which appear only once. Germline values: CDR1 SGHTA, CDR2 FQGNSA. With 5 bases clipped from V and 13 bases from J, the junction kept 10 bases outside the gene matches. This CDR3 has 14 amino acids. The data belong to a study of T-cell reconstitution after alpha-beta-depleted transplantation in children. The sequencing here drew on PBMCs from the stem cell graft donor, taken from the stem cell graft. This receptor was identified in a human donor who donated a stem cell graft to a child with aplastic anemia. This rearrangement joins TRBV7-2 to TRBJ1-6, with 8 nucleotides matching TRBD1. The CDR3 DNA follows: TGTGCCAGCAGCGGGTCGGACAGGGCGCGTCCCCTCCACTTT. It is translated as CASSGSDRARPLHF.